This TCR beta chain appears in the sequencing data of a study of cytomegalovirus exposure and HLA in healthy donors. Study summary: Of several hundred genotyped donors, roughly 81% clustered with self-reported Caucasian donors. Study observations and caveats: Later work showed greater clonal expansion in HLA-associated TCR beta chains than in equally common others. With further analysis later on, most CMV-associated TCR beta chains appeared HLA-restricted. Researchers catalogued roughly 150 TCR beta chains as cytomegalovirus-associated.

The PCR contained 60 Vbeta and 13 Jbeta primers. The repertoire was sequenced with immunoSEQ multiplex PCR; TCRdb's copy has only in-frame clones and lacks some. Here the sample spans 150,000 to 200,000 clones, roughly 80% being singletons. Note on this clone: Its specificity is unknown.

The CDR3 has 16 residues. J lost 4 bases, V lost 2 bases, and 6 bases had no gene match. The germline V gene encodes CDR1 SGHRS and CDR2 YFSETQ. The chain has TRBV5-1 and TRBJ2-3; TRBD2 aligns across 11 bases. The receptor was isolated from a young woman in good health and CMV-seronegative. The specimen sequenced was PBMCs. The CDR3 loop reads CASSFQGLAAPDTQYF. The CDR3 DNA is TGCGCCAGCAGCTTCCAGGGACTAGCGGCGCCAGATACGCAGTATTTT.